One and the same sample provided the 11 T cell receptor beta chains below, sequenced in a study of blood T cell repertoires in COVID-19. Method: immunoSEQ multiplex PCR; TCRdb's copy keeps in-frame clones and lacks some. The sample has about 160,000 clones; about 85% are singletons. The sample consisted of peripheral blood. Every receptor here comes from a man between 60 and 75 years old who had recovered from COVID-19.

The gene calls are TRBV19 and TRBJ2-2; the D gene is possibly TRBD1 (7 bases). The V gene's germline CDR1 is LNHDA and CDR2 SQIVND (reference sequence). The CDR3 contains 14 residues. With 2 bases removed from V and 6 bases from J, the gap between germline ends came to 10 bases. CDR3 in amino acids: CASSIQGGPGELFF. Written as DNA, the CDR3 is TGTGCCAGTAGTATACAGGGGGGTCCCGGGGAGCTGTTTTTT.

The chain couples TRBV19 to TRBJ2-2; 7 nucleotides match TRBD1. V shed 1 base and J 1 base; nucleotides not matched to a gene: 3. In germline, CDR1 is LNHDA, CDR2 SQIVND (reference sequence). The CDR3 covers 16 residues. CDR3 DNA: TGTGCCAGTAGTATAGCAGGGGGATGGAACACCGGGGAGCTGTTTTTT. It yields the protein CASSIAGGWNTGELFF.

The V and J genes are TRBV19 and TRBJ1-1; D is unresolved. The CDR3 is made up of 15 amino acids. Trimming stripped 5 bases from V and 1 base from J, with 14 bases between. The germline CDR1 and CDR2 sequences are LNHDA and SQIVND (reference sequence). The CDR3 region has the DNA TGTGCCAGTAGTCCCCGACCTAGAGGGAACACTGAAGCTTTCTTT. As protein: CASSPRPRGNTEAFF.

The chain has TRBV9 and TRBJ2-1; 8 bases agree with TRBD1. This CDR3 region has 15 residues. Germline V lookup: CDR1 SGDLS, CDR2 YYNGEE. V lost 2 bases and J lost 3; bases outside the gene matches: 4. Written as DNA, the CDR3 is TGTGCCAGCAGCGTTACTGACAGGGGCTACAATGAGCAGTTCTTC. This encodes CASSVTDRGYNEQFF.

This chain joins TRBV4-2 and TRBJ1-1, with D maybe TRBD1 (5 bases). V lost 2 bases and J 0 bases, leaving 13 bases between the germline ends. The CDR3 extends over 16 amino acids. Per the germline V gene, CDR1 is LGHNA and CDR2 is YNFKEQ. The DNA for the CDR3 is TGTGCCAGCAGCCAATCCCCGGGGGGAATGAACACTGAAGCTTTCTTT. As protein: CASSQSPGGMNTEAFF.

The gene calls are TRBV6-5 and TRBJ2-7, with 8 bases aligning to TRBD2. The germline V gene encodes CDR1 MNHEY and CDR2 SVGAGI. The CDR3 has 13 amino acids. V gave up 8 bases and J gave up 2 bases; unmatched junction bases: 5. CDR3 amino acids: CASQTSDAYEQYF. CDR3 coding DNA: TGTGCCAGCCAGACTAGCGACGCCTACGAGCAGTACTTC.

The count of this clone is one. The chain uses TRBV5-5 and TRBJ2-5; a weak D match, TRBD1 (5 bases). Germline CDR1 is SGHKS and CDR2 is YYEKEE (reference sequence). The CDR3 is 15 amino acids. The V end was cut by 0 bases, the J end by 5 bases, with 14 bases between. The CDR3 sequence: CASSLVKGWPETQYF. The CDR3, as DNA: TGTGCCAGCAGCTTGGTAAAGGGGTGGCCGGAGACCCAGTACTTC.

This chain joins TRBV19 and TRBJ1-1; D unresolved. Germline loops: CDR1 LNHDA, CDR2 SQIVND (reference sequence). Trimming left V 5 bases short and J 3 bases short, with 13 bases between. This CDR3 spans 14 amino acids. Here the CDR3 reads CASSLQRGDTEAFF. DNA of the CDR3: TGTGCCAGTAGTCTACAACGGGGAGACACTGAAGCTTTCTTT. Variable domain in full (rest from reference TRBV19 and TRBJ1-1): DGGITQSPKYLFRKEGQNVTLSCEQNLNHDAMYWYRQDPGQGLRLIYYSQIVNDFQKGDIAEGYSVSREKKESFPLTVTSAQKNPTAFYLCASSLQRGDTEAFFGQGTRLTVV.

This chain uses TRBV11-2 with TRBJ1-6, with D perhaps matching TRBD1 (6 bases). CDR1 SGHAT and CDR2 FQNNGV come from the germline V gene. The CDR3 spans 14 residues. Trimming shortened V by 5 bases and J by 7 bases, and 12 bases separated the two germline ends. The CDR3 DNA follows: TGTGCCAGCAGCCCCGGGACAAACAATTCACCCCTCCACTTT. It yields the protein CASSPGTNNSPLHF.

The J gene is TRBJ2-7, the V gene TRBV4-2, with D maybe TRBD2 (5 bases). Germline CDR1 reads LGHNA; CDR2 reads YNFKEQ. The CDR3 length is 16 residues. Trimming left V 0 bases short and J 6 bases short, with 18 bases between. The CDR3 nucleotides are TGTGCCAGCAGCCAAGAAGCTACTAGTCCGCGACGCGAGCAGTACTTC. It encodes CASSQEATSPRREQYF.

The rearrangement links TRBV27 to TRBJ2-5; TRBD2 matches 9 bases. The CDR3 contains 15 residues. The germline CDR1 and CDR2 sequences are MNHEY and SMNVEV (reference sequence). V gave up 3 bases and J gave up 4 bases; unmatched junction bases: 6. CDR3 region: CASSFWRGGPETQYF. For the CDR3, the DNA is TGTGCCAGCAGTTTTTGGCGGGGGGGCCCAGAGACCCAGTACTTC.